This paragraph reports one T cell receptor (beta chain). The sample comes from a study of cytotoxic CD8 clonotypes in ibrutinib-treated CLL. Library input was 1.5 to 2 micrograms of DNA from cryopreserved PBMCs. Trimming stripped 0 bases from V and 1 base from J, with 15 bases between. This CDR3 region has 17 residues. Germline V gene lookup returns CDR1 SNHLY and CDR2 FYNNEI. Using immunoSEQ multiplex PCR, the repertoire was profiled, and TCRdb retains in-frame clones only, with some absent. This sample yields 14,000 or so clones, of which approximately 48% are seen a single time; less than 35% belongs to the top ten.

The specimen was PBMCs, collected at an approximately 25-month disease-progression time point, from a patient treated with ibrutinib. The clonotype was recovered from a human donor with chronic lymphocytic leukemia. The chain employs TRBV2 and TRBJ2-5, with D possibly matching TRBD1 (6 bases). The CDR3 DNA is TGTGCCAGCAGTGAAGCCGTAGGGCTAGGGGGCCAAGAGACCCAGTACTTC. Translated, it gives CASSEAVGLGGQETQYF.